This record concerns one T cell receptor (beta chain) sequence. Trimming pared 5 bases from V and 5 bases from J, leaving 12 bases between. CDR1 MNHEY and CDR2 SVGAGI come from the germline V gene. The CDR3 loop spans 14 amino acids. The data were taken from a study of blood T cell repertoires in COVID-19. Study at large: COVID-19 samples collected from the United States, Italy and Spain covered acute and convalescent phases. PBMCs, B-cell-depleted T cells, or T cells were the source of the cDNA or gDNA that made up the material.

Original handling: Quantification of nucleated cells was approximated via reference gene primer amplification. Assay: immunoSEQ multiplex PCR; the TCRdb copy retains only in-frame clones and omits some. From that table come the V and J calls and clone size; the DNA was used to work out D and trimming. The table includes about 160,000 clones, over 80% detected once. Sample: peripheral blood. This TCR derives from a woman aged 45-65 years with acute or convalescent COVID-19. The chain has TRBV6-5 and TRBJ2-2; a possible D gene is TRBD1 (5 bases). DNA for the CDR3: TGTGCCAGCAGTCTATCAGGGAAAACCGGGGAGCTGTTTTTT. Its translation: CASSLSGKTGELFF.